Each of the 11 T cell receptor beta chains below was sequenced from the same sample in a study of cytomegalovirus exposure and HLA in healthy donors. The PCR employed 60 Vbeta primers together with 13 Jbeta primers. The assay was immunoSEQ multiplex PCR, and TCRdb's table has in-frame clones only and misses some. This table has around 80,000 clones, over 65% appearing once. The specimen was PBMCs. The receptors originated from a man in his forties in good health and CMV-seronegative.

The chain is built from TRBV28 and TRBJ1-5; D is possibly TRBD1 (6 bases). Germline CDR1 reads MDHEN; CDR2 reads SYDVKM. This CDR3 spans 15 amino acids. Deletions cut 5 bases from V and 5 bases from J, with 16 bases between. CDR3 DNA sequence: TGTGCCAGCAGTCATGAACAGGGCCTCCATCAGCCCCAGCATTTT. It specifies CASSHEQGLHQPQHF.

The rearrangement joins TRBV30 to TRBJ1-3; 7 bases agree with TRBD1. Per the germline V gene, CDR1 is GTSNPN and CDR2 is SVGIG (reference sequence). After removal of 0 bases from V and 4 bases from J, the junction contained 3 bases not matched to a gene. This CDR3 contains 14 residues. CDR3 coding DNA: TGTGCCTGGAGTGTCACGGACAGGGGAAACACCATATATTTT. This codes for CAWSVTDRGNTIYF.

V usage is TRBV6-5 and J usage is TRBJ1-2; unclear D gene. V was pared by 5 bases and J by 7 bases, with 17 bases between. CDR1 is MNHEY, CDR2 SVGAGI, per germline. The length of the CDR3 is 14 residues. The CDR3 sequence: CASSPSPSTSGYTF. Written as DNA, the CDR3 is TGTGCCAGCAGTCCTAGCCCCTCGACCAGTGGCTACACCTTC.

V usage is TRBV10-3 and J usage is TRBJ1-2; TRBD1 matches 12 bases. The junction had 12 bases not matched to a gene; V was cut back by 5 bases and J by 8 bases. Germline lookup yields CDR1 ENHRY and CDR2 SYGVKD. This CDR3 has 16 residues. In nucleotides, the CDR3 is TGTGCCATCAGTCCCGCCGGGACAGGGGGCTTCGGGGGCTACACCTTC. Its protein product is CAISPAGTGGFGGYTF.

V is TRBV10-1 and J is TRBJ2-2, with TRBD2 matching 14 bases. The V gene end was trimmed by 3 bases and the J gene end by 5 bases; junction bases not matched to a gene: 5. The CDR3 is 17 amino acids. CDR1 is WNHNN and CDR2 is SYGVQD in the germline V gene (reference sequence). The CDR3 region has the DNA TGCGCCAGCAGTGACCGACTAGCGGGAGGGCATACCGGGGAGCTGTTTTTT. Its translation is CASSDRLAGGHTGELFF.

The rearrangement links TRBV5-4 to TRBJ2-1; TRBD2 might be the D (5 bases). Per the germline V gene, CDR1 is SGHNT and CDR2 is YYREEE (reference sequence). V was pared by 4 bases and J by 3 bases, with 14 bases between. There are 15 residues in the CDR3. The DNA for the CDR3 is TGTGCCAGCAGCCCGGGCAAACGGGACTACAATGAGCAGTTCTTC. Residues: CASSPGKRDYNEQFF.

The CDR3 loop is CAWPQEENTGELFF. The CDR3 DNA reads as TGTGCCTGGCCCCAAGAGGAAAACACCGGGGAGCTGTTTTTT. The V call is TRBV30, the J call TRBJ2-2; no clear D gene. The CDR3 has 14 residues. The germline V gene has CDR1 GTSNPN and CDR2 SVGIG (reference sequence). Trimming stripped 5 bases from V and 2 bases from J, with 12 bases between.

CDR3 loop: CASSRGQRETQYF. The CDR3 nucleotides are TGTGCCAGCAGCAGGGGGCAGAGGGAGACCCAGTACTTC. The chain has TRBV13 and TRBJ2-5, with TRBD1 identical over 7 bases. V shed 5 bases and J 5 bases; nucleotides not matched to a gene: 5. The CDR3 runs to 13 residues. CDR1 and CDR2 (germline): PRHDT, FYEKMQ (reference sequence).

The J gene is TRBJ2-1, the V gene TRBV5-8; 10 bases fit TRBD1. This CDR3 is built from 15 residues. The germline CDR1 and CDR2 sequences are SGHTS and YDEGEE. The V gene end was trimmed by 3 bases and the J gene end by 9 bases; junction bases not matched to a gene: 9. The CDR3 nucleotides are TGTGCCAGCAGCTGGGGGACAGGGGAGAATATTGAGCAGTTCTTC. It codes for CASSWGTGENIEQFF.

This chain joins TRBV28 and TRBJ1-2; D ambiguous. The CDR3 spans 12 residues. Germline values: CDR1 MDHEN, CDR2 SYDVKM. The V and J ends lost 4 bases and 8 bases respectively, with 11 bases between them. CDR3 sequence reads: CASSSLLGGYTF. Here the CDR3 DNA reads TGTGCCAGCAGTTCCCTTCTGGGCGGCTACACCTTC.

V gene TRBV27 combines with J gene TRBJ1-1; the D is unclear. CDR3 length equals 15 residues. Germline CDR1 and CDR2: MNHEY and SMNVEV (reference sequence). Between the trimmed V and J ends, which lost 5 bases and 4 bases, there was a span of 17 bases. The CDR3: CASSLTQVGRTEAFF. The DNA of the CDR3 is TGTGCCAGCAGTCTGACCCAGGTTGGGCGCACTGAAGCTTTCTTT.